This entry concerns a single TCR beta chain. After removal of 3 bases from V and 0 bases from J, the junction contained 8 bases not matched to a gene. Looked up from germline, CDR1 is MNHEY and CDR2 is SMNVEV (reference sequence). This CDR3 has 17 amino acids. This sample was taken from a study of T cells in tumors and immune-related adverse events. Produced via immunoSEQ multiplex PCR; TCRdb's table is partial and in-frame only. The table has 5,100 or so clones, 65% seen once. This sequence joins TRBV27 and TRBJ2-7, with 10 positions matching TRBD1. This receptor was taken from a female donor with metastatic renal cell carcinoma. Sequencing was performed on gut tissue, taken from a patient treated with anti-PD-1 therapy. As DNA, the CDR3 is TGTGCCAGCAGTTTGACAGGGGGCCTGCGAATCTCCTACGAGCAGTACTTC. Residues: CASSLTGGLRISYEQYF.